Listed here are 32 T cell receptor beta chains from one sample, sequenced in a study of blood T cells in healthy people across ages. It was with a sample-barcoded 5' primer and a J-beta primer mix that a second PCR of about 6 to 12 cycles was run. MiXCR, applied by TCRdb to the 5' RACE reads, yields one record per CDR3 protein. The data hold some 1.1 million distinct CDR3 sequences, with around two fifths observed a single time. Sequencing was done on a sample of blood. Receptors were obtained from a man between 18 and 29 years old in good health.

The J gene is TRBJ2-3, the V gene TRBV7-2, with a tentative D call TRBD2 (6 bases). The length of the CDR3 is 14 residues. The germline V and J ends were trimmed by 0 bases and 7 bases, with 11 bases remaining between them. CDR1 is SGHTA and CDR2 is FQGNSA in the germline V gene. CDR3 in amino acids: CASSLAGGSNTQYF. CDR3 sequence (DNA): TGTGCCAGCAGCTTAGCGGGGGGATCAAATACGCAGTATTTT.

Only a few counts were recorded for this clonotype. The chain recombines TRBV5-1 with TRBJ1-1; no firm D call. From germline, CDR1 is SGHRS and CDR2 YFSETQ. CDR3 length: 14 amino acids. The V end lost 6 bases, the J end lost 1 base, and 13 bases lay between the germline ends. Written as DNA, the CDR3 is TGCGCCAGCACCCGATCAGGAACGAACACTGAAGCTTTCTTT. Translating it yields CASTRSGTNTEAFF.

This clonotype showed up many times. The chain recombines TRBV12-3 or TRBV12-4 with TRBJ1-2; no reliable D call. V was clipped by 5 bases and J by 0 bases, with 10 bases between them. This CDR3 has 14 amino acids. In DNA form, the CDR3 reads TGTGCCAGCAGTCCAGGACCGTCTAACTATGGCTACACCTTC. Protein sequence: CASSPGPSNYGYTF.

This chain links TRBV14 with TRBJ1-4; tentative D call: TRBD1 (6 bases). Between the trimmed V and J ends, which lost 0 bases and 0 bases, there was a span of 17 bases. The CDR3 sequence is 19 residues long. Germline CDR1 and CDR2: SGHDN and FVKESK. Here the CDR3 DNA reads TGTGCCAGCAGCCAAGATATGGCAGGGGATCTTGCAACTAATGAAAAACTGTTTTTT. This codes for CASSQDMAGDLATNEKLFF.

CDR3 bases: TGTGCCAGTAGTAACCGGACAGGAACTGCGAAGACCCAGTACTTC. It specifies CASSNRTGTAKTQYF. V and J are TRBV19 and TRBJ2-5, with 7 bases lining up with TRBD1. The CDR3 consists of 15 residues. The trim removed 4 bases at V and 6 bases at J, leaving 11 bases unmatched. Germline loops: CDR1 LNHDA, CDR2 SQIVND (reference sequence).

The sample holds a few counts of this clonotype. V and J are TRBV20-1 and TRBJ1-2; D may be TRBD1 (6 bases). Trimming took off 6 bases at V and 6 bases at J, with 20 bases between the two ends. There are 14 residues in the CDR3. Germline lookup yields CDR1 DFQATT and CDR2 SNEGSKA (reference sequence). CDR3 protein: CSAPPGGYKNGYTF. The DNA for the CDR3 is TGCAGTGCACCTCCCGGGGGCTATAAGAATGGCTACACCTTC.

This clonotype appeared a few times. CDR3 amino acids: CASSQWGDPYEQYF. CDR3 nucleotides: TGTGCCAGCAGCCAGTGGGGGGACCCTTACGAGCAGTACTTC. The V and J genes are TRBV14 and TRBJ2-7; D is possibly TRBD2 (6 bases). Germline lookup yields CDR1 SGHDN and CDR2 FVKESK. V lost 3 bases and J 4 bases, leaving 13 bases between the germline ends. This CDR3 spans 14 amino acids.

There are a few counts of this clonotype. The chain employs TRBV7-9 and TRBJ2-1; TRBD1 matches at 7 bases. Germline V gene sequence: CDR1 SEHNR, CDR2 FQNEAQ (reference sequence). With V trimmed by 4 bases and J by 2 bases, 11 bases remained unmatched. The CDR3 extends over 17 amino acids. CDR3 protein: CASSSHVNRGPYNEQFF. CDR3 coding DNA: TGTGCCAGCAGCTCCCACGTAAACAGGGGCCCCTACAATGAGCAGTTCTTC.

This clonotype was observed a few times. The chain couples TRBV30 to TRBJ2-7, with 8 nucleotides matching TRBD1. This CDR3 has 14 residues. Germline assignment: CDR1 GTSNPN and CDR2 SVGIG (reference sequence). Trimming took 4 bases from V and 4 from J; bases not matched to a gene: 9. The CDR3 is CAWTPGQDRYEQYF. The CDR3 bases are TGTGCCTGGACTCCGGGACAGGATAGATACGAGCAGTACTTC.

The chain carries TRBV27 and TRBJ1-6; no firm D call. The CDR3 has 14 residues. Trimming stripped 3 bases from V and 6 bases from J, with 9 bases between. From germline, CDR1 is MNHEY and CDR2 SMNVEV (reference sequence). This chain's CDR3 is CASSLPGLNSPLHF. The CDR3 coding sequence is TGTGCCAGCAGTTTGCCAGGACTTAATTCACCCCTCCACTTT.

This clonotype has a handful of counts. The chain uses TRBV29-1 and TRBJ2-1; the match to TRBD1 covers 12 bases. This CDR3 comprises 15 residues. Germline trimming cut 3 bases from V and 6 bases from J; bases unmatched to any gene: 6. CDR1 SQVTM and CDR2 ANQGSEA come from the germline V gene. DNA for the CDR3: TGCAGCGTTGAGCCACGGGACAGGGGGCTCAATGAGCAGTTCTTC. This encodes CSVEPRDRGLNEQFF.

This sequence joins TRBV12-3 or TRBV12-4 and TRBJ2-1; 7 nucleotides match TRBD1. This CDR3 is built from 15 residues. Losses at the gene ends were 1 base for V and 4 bases for J; bases not matched to a gene: 4. CDR3 sequence: CASSLDLGQYNEQFF. The DNA of the CDR3 is TGTGCCAGCAGTTTAGATCTGGGACAGTACAATGAGCAGTTCTTC.

V is TRBV20-1 and J is TRBJ1-1; no clear D gene. Germline CDR1 DFQATT, CDR2 SNEGSKA (reference sequence). This CDR3 contains 17 residues. V was trimmed by 6 bases and J by 0 bases, leaving 23 bases between them. The CDR3 is CSASTPDRYSLNTEAFF. CDR3 DNA sequence: TGCAGTGCCTCGACCCCGGACCGTTATTCTCTGAACACTGAAGCTTTCTTT.

V and J are TRBV6-5 and TRBJ2-1; 7 bases fit TRBD1. The V gene's germline CDR1 is MNHEY and CDR2 SVGAGI. Unmatched junction bases numbered 5, after V lost 4 bases and J lost 14 bases. The CDR3 totals 11 residues. The CDR3 here is CASSSRDREFF. The CDR3 DNA reads as TGTGCCAGCAGTTCTCGGGACAGAGAGTTCTTC.

The chain has TRBV5-1 and TRBJ2-1; 7 bases are shared with TRBD2. Unmatched junction bases numbered 15, after V lost 2 bases and J lost 4 bases. Germline V gene lookup returns CDR1 SGHRS and CDR2 YFSETQ. There are 18 residues in the CDR3. The DNA of the CDR3 is TGCGCCAGCAGCTTCCCCGGCCGGGGGGACGGTCCGTACAATGAGCAGTTCTTC. This codes for CASSFPGRGDGPYNEQFF.

Comment on this clonotype: The junction departs from germline at one end; a sequencing error may be responsible. The gene calls are TRBV27 and TRBJ1-5; D gene ambiguous. The CDR3 extends over 16 amino acids. Germline CDR1 and CDR2: MNHEY and SMNVEV (reference sequence). CDR3 coding DNA: TGTGCCAGCAGTTTATCGTCGGGTTCGAGCAATCAGCCCCGGCATTTT. Translating it yields CASSLSSGSSNQPRHF.

The sample holds a few counts of this clonotype. The chain combines TRBV2 with TRBJ2-7; D is possibly TRBD1 or TRBD2 (5 bases each). The ends were cut back, 11 bases at V and 6 bases at J, with 26 bases in the middle. CDR1 SNHLY and CDR2 FYNNEI come from the germline V gene. The CDR3 consists of 15 residues. This CDR3 is CAFLLRDHAGVEQYF. Here the CDR3 DNA reads TGTGCCTTCTTACTCCGGGACCACGCCGGAGTCGAGCAGTACTTC.

This clonotype was found a few times. The chain joins TRBV12-3 or TRBV12-4 to TRBJ2-2, with 12 bases aligning to TRBD2. This CDR3 region has 17 residues. The trim removed 4 bases at V and 7 bases at J, leaving 10 bases unmatched. For the CDR3, the DNA is TGTGCCAGCAGTTCTCGCCTGGGACTAGCGGGTCTCGGGGAGCTGTTTTTT. It specifies CASSSRLGLAGLGELFF.

The DNA of the CDR3 is TGTGCCAGCAGCTTTTCTAAGGGTCCGGCATACAATGAGCAGTTCTTC. Amino acids: CASSFSKGPAYNEQFF. This chain joins TRBV7-3 and TRBJ2-1; no firm D call. V shed 3 bases and J shed 4 bases, with 16 bases lying between them. In germline, CDR1 is SGHTA, CDR2 FQGTGA. CDR3 length equals 16 residues.

This clonotype was seen more than once but under ten times. The rearrangement joins TRBV6-2 or TRBV6-3 to TRBJ2-3; no reliable D call. The CDR3 contains 18 residues. V lost 5 bases, J lost 1 base, and 22 bases lay in between. Germline-derived CDR1 and CDR2 are MNHEY and SVGEGT. CDR3 sequence (DNA): TGTGCCAGCAGTCACACCCCCCAAGGCGCGGAGCGCACAGATACGCAGTATTTT. Its protein product is CASSHTPQGAERTDTQYF.

The chain joins TRBV6-5 to TRBJ2-4; 9 positions match TRBD1. TRBJ2-5 explains the end of the DNA better; the J call may be wrong. The germline V gene encodes CDR1 MNHEY and CDR2 SVGAGI. The CDR3 covers 15 residues. The CDR3 region is CASSYRQGDEETQYF. CDR3 nucleotides: TGTGCCAGCAGTTACAGACAGGGGGACGAAGAGACCCAGTACTTC.

The J gene is TRBJ1-1, the V gene TRBV20-1, with TRBD1 matching 7 bases. Unmatched junction bases numbered 7, after V lost 0 bases and J lost 6 bases. Germline V CDR1 and CDR2: DFQATT, SNEGSKA (reference sequence). This CDR3 has 14 residues. The CDR3 region is CSARDTGAAAEAFF. CDR3 nucleotide sequence: TGCAGTGCTAGAGATACAGGGGCCGCCGCTGAAGCTTTCTTT.

This clonotype was seen more than once but under ten times. The chain uses TRBV12-3 or TRBV12-4 and TRBJ2-7; tentatively, D is TRBD1 (7 bases). V lost 4 bases to trimming and J lost 3 bases, with 22 bases between them. This CDR3 has 17 amino acids. The CDR3 DNA follows: TGTGCCAGCAGTTCCCTACGGACAGGCATGGGGGGCTACGAGCAGTACTTC. It translates to CASSSLRTGMGGYEQYF.

As to this clonotype: A much bigger clone sits one base away, suggesting this may be a read error. The V and J genes are TRBV12-3 or TRBV12-4 and TRBJ2-3; perhaps TRBD2 as D (6 bases). V lost 4 bases and J 4 bases, leaving 21 bases between the germline ends. This CDR3 contains 17 residues. The CDR3 nucleotides read TGTGCCAGCAGTTCCCACCTAGCGAGCCGCTTCGCAGATACGCAGTATTTT. Translation: CASSSHLASRFADTQYF.

This clonotype was seen more than once but under ten times. The J gene is TRBJ2-3, the V gene TRBV12-5; 9 nucleotides align to TRBD1. With 6 bases clipped from V and 6 bases from J, the junction kept 4 bases outside the gene matches. CDR1 is LGHNT and CDR2 is FRNRAP in the germline V gene. The CDR3 loop spans 13 amino acids. The CDR3 DNA sequence: TGTGCTAGTGGCACGACAGGGGGGGATACGCAGTATTTT. Translated: CASGTTGGDTQYF.

This clonotype has a handful of counts. This sequence joins TRBV5-1 and TRBJ1-1; the match to TRBD1 covers 7 bases. The J segment lost 1 base and the V segment lost 4 bases, leaving 4 bases of the junction unmatched. Looked up from germline, CDR1 is SGHRS and CDR2 is YFSETQ. This CDR3 has 14 amino acids. The DNA for the CDR3 is TGCGCCAGCAGCATGGGACAGCAGAACACTGAAGCTTTCTTT. Protein sequence: CASSMGQQNTEAFF.

V is TRBV4-3 and J is TRBJ1-5; D remains ambiguous. V lost 0 bases, J lost 4 bases, and 16 bases lay in between. Germline V gives CDR1 LGHNA, CDR2 YSLEER. This CDR3 region has 17 residues. The DNA for the CDR3 is TGCGCCAGCAGCCAAGATTTCGGGGTAGATTTAAATCAGCCCCAGCATTTT. This codes for CASSQDFGVDLNQPQHF.

V gene TRBV6-2 or TRBV6-3 combines with J gene TRBJ1-2; D is perhaps TRBD1 (5 bases). From germline, CDR1 is MNHEY and CDR2 SVGEGT. CDR3 length: 15 residues. Between the trimmed V and J ends, which lost 5 bases and 4 bases, there was a span of 17 bases. Here the CDR3 reads CASSRGSLQFYGYTF. The CDR3 region has the DNA TGTGCCAGCAGTCGGGGGTCGTTACAATTCTATGGCTACACCTTC.

Comment on this clonotype: Since a much larger clone is just one base distant, this may be a read error. The V call is TRBV20-1, the J call TRBJ2-5; weak D call: TRBD2 (5 bases). The V end was cut by 0 bases, the J end by 11 bases, with 19 bases between. Germline assignment: CDR1 DFQATT and CDR2 SNEGSKA (reference sequence). The CDR3 is 14 amino acids. The CDR3 nucleotides read TGCAGTGCTAGAGATACACGGGGAGACAATGAGCAGTACTTC. It is translated as CSARDTRGDNEQYF.

The chain combines TRBV12-3 or TRBV12-4 with TRBJ2-2, with D possibly matching TRBD2 (6 bases). Trimming pared 5 bases from V and 9 bases from J, leaving 13 bases between. There are 13 residues in the CDR3. CDR3 sequence (DNA): TGTGCCAGCAGTCCGCGACTAGACAGGGAGCTGTTTTTT. Translating it yields CASSPRLDRELFF.

This clonotype has only a few counts. V gene TRBV4-3 combines with J gene TRBJ2-3, with a tentative D call TRBD1 (6 bases). Germline CDR1 and CDR2: LGHNA and YSLEER. V dropped 1 base and J dropped 0 bases, with 17 bases sitting between them. The CDR3 contains 18 residues. The CDR3 spells CASSQVAGDLHSTDTQYF. The CDR3 DNA sequence: TGCGCCAGCAGCCAAGTGGCAGGGGACCTCCATAGCACAGATACGCAGTATTTT.

The chain has TRBV7-2 and TRBJ2-3, with 12 bases identical to TRBD2. The CDR3 has 17 residues. In germline, CDR1 is SGHTA, CDR2 FQGNSA. The V gene end was trimmed by 1 base and the J gene end by 5 bases; junction bases not matched to a gene: 7. CDR3 sequence (DNA): TGTGCCAGCAGCTTAGTCCTAGCGGGGGGGCCAAGAGATACGCAGTATTTT. Translating gives CASSLVLAGGPRDTQYF.